One sample yielded the 8 T cell receptor beta chains listed below, sequenced in a study of CD8 T cells in ankylosing spondylitis. TCRdb re-called the 5' RACE reads through MiXCR, storing one row per CDR3 protein. There are about 130,000 distinct CDR3 sequences in the sample; about 6.7% occur only once, and around 11% lies in the top ten. Sequenced: blood, either unsorted or a sorted T cell fraction (not recorded which). The receptors originated from a female donor with ankylosing spondylitis or in good health (not recorded which).

This clonotype was seen ten or more times. The J gene is TRBJ1-1, the V gene TRBV5-1; tentatively, D is TRBD1 (5 bases). Germline lookup yields CDR1 SGHRS and CDR2 YFSETQ. Trimming removed 0 bases at V and 2 bases at J, with 11 bases between. This CDR3 contains 15 residues. The CDR3 here is CASSLAAGINTEAFF. The DNA of the CDR3 is TGCGCCAGCAGCTTGGCGGCAGGGATAAACACTGAAGCTTTCTTT.

At least ten counts were recorded for this clonotype. The CDR3 is CASSQRGGSYNEQFF. CDR3 nucleotide sequence: TGTGCCAGCAGCCAACGGGGGGGCTCTTACAATGAGCAGTTCTTC. V and J are TRBV6-9 and TRBJ2-1, with 8 bases lining up with TRBD2. This CDR3 comprises 15 residues. Germline values: CDR1 MNHGY, CDR2 SVAAGI. Trimming at V came to 6 bases and at J to 4 bases, leaving 8 bases not matched to a gene.

This clonotype was picked up many times. It may be a read error: a sequence one base away is much more abundant. This chain links TRBV3-1 with TRBJ1-2; no firm D call. The V gene's germline CDR1 is LGHDT and CDR2 YNNKEL (reference sequence). The CDR3 extends over 11 amino acids. The chain's CDR3 is CVSSLGDGYTF. CDR3 sequence (DNA): TGTGTCAGCAGCCTTGGCGATGGCTACACCTTC.

Many counts were recorded for this clonotype. This sequence joins TRBV5-1 and TRBJ1-1, with 8 positions matching TRBD1. CDR1 SGHRS and CDR2 YFSETQ come from the germline V gene. The CDR3 has 15 amino acids. J lost 5 bases, V lost 0 bases, and 6 bases had no gene match. The CDR3 protein is CASSLAPDRGTEAFF. In DNA form, the CDR3 reads TGCGCCAGCAGCTTGGCCCCCGACAGGGGTACTGAAGCTTTCTTT. Supplemented by reference TRBV5-1 and TRBJ1-1, the full variable domain reads KAGVTQTPRYLIKTRGQQVTLSCSPISGHRSVSWYQQTPGQGLQFLFEYFSETQRNKGNFPGRFSGRQFSNSRSEMNVSTLELGDSALYLCASSLAPDRGTEAFFGQGTRLTVV.

This clonotype showed up many times. The J gene is TRBJ2-2, the V gene TRBV11-1, with a possible D match to TRBD1 (6 bases). V was pared by 5 bases and J by 0 bases, with 13 bases between. Germline V CDR1 and CDR2: SGHAT, FQDESV (reference sequence). This CDR3 has 16 amino acids. In nucleotides, the CDR3 is TGTGCCAGCAGCCATAAGACAGGACCGAACACCGGGGAGCTGTTTTTT. Translating gives CASSHKTGPNTGELFF.

The chain is built from TRBV2 and TRBJ1-5; D uncertain. The CDR3 is 17 amino acids. Germline V lookup: CDR1 SNHLY, CDR2 FYNNEI. V lost 3 bases and J lost 0, with 15 bases in between. The CDR3, as DNA: TGTGCCAGCAGTGACGGGAACAGCAAATATAGCAATCAGCCCCAGCATTTT. This gives the protein CASSDGNSKYSNQPQHF.

This clonotype was seen many times. The rearrangement uses TRBV4-2 and TRBJ1-1, with D hard to call. The V and J ends lost 4 bases and 11 bases respectively, with 17 bases between them. This CDR3 comprises 13 residues. Germline CDR1 is LGHNA and CDR2 is YNFKEQ. CDR3 DNA sequence: TGTGCCAGCAGCCCATTTACGACATCGGAGGCTTTCTTT. As protein: CASSPFTTSEAFF.

In its sample, this clonotype was seen many times. The gene calls are TRBV29-1 and TRBJ1-2, with no clear D. Trimming shortened V by 7 bases and J by 6 bases, and 12 bases separated the two germline ends. CDR1 is SQVTM, CDR2 ANQGSEA, per germline. The CDR3 totals 11 residues. This chain's CDR3 is CSAGRRDGYTF. CDR3 coding DNA: TGCAGCGCCGGAAGGAGGGATGGCTACACCTTC.